Below, 29 T cell receptor beta chains from the same sample are listed, as sequenced in a study of T cell responses to AZD1222 COVID-19 vaccine (dated by TCRdb to the early 2020s). The time point label on this specimen signifies: baseline before first vaccination. Receptor amplification or capture employed the immunoSEQ multiplex PCR assay. Sourced from immuneACCESS, this table was stored by TCRdb with only in-frame sequences that have V and J called. A share of the clones is absent; for the studies checked, an unresolved V gene accounts for under half, and the remainder has no known explanation. Recorded for this sample are roughly 130,000 clones; more than 90% of them occurred a single time. About 3% of the sample belongs to the ten largest clones. Here the sequenced sample was peripheral blood, taken on day 0 of AZD1222 vaccination. The receptors were sampled from an adult in good health.

The J gene is TRBJ1-2, the V gene TRBV5-1; 7 bases are shared with TRBD1. The trim removed 4 bases at V and 8 bases at J, leaving 14 bases unmatched. Germline CDR1 and CDR2: SGHRS and YFSETQ. The CDR3 has 15 amino acids. The CDR3 DNA sequence: TGCGCCAGCAGCGCGACTAACAGGGGCCTCTGGGGCTACACCTTC. It codes for CASSATNRGLWGYTF.

This rearrangement joins TRBV7-9 to TRBJ2-7, with D perhaps matching TRBD2 (5 bases). From germline, CDR1 is SEHNR and CDR2 FQNEAQ (reference sequence). Between the trimmed V and J ends, which lost 0 bases and 5 bases, there was a span of 11 bases. The CDR3 runs to 14 residues. The CDR3 DNA is TGTGCCAGCAGCTTAGCCACGGGGTCCAACGAGCAGTACTTC. It translates to CASSLATGSNEQYF.

The chain carries TRBV27 and TRBJ1-6, with D hard to call. Looked up from germline, CDR1 is MNHEY and CDR2 is SMNVEV (reference sequence). The V and J ends lost 4 bases and 3 bases respectively, with 7 bases between them. The CDR3 runs to 14 residues. This chain's CDR3 is CASSSRNYNSPLHF. CDR3 coding DNA: TGTGCCAGCAGTTCGCGGAACTATAATTCACCCCTCCACTTT.

The chain employs TRBV19 and TRBJ1-2; 7 nucleotides align to TRBD1. Per the germline V gene, CDR1 is LNHDA and CDR2 is SQIVND (reference sequence). The V gene end was trimmed by 5 bases and the J gene end by 8 bases; junction bases not matched to a gene: 8. The CDR3 sequence is 13 residues long. CDR3 nucleotide sequence: TGTGCCAGTAGTCCCGACAGGGTAGAAGGCTACACCTTC. Residues: CASSPDRVEGYTF.

This chain joins TRBV19 and TRBJ2-3, with 9 positions matching TRBD1. The CDR3 covers 14 residues. V lost 0 bases to trimming and J lost 8 bases; unmatched junction nucleotides: 3. CDR1 and CDR2 (germline): LNHDA, SQIVND (reference sequence). Here the CDR3 reads CASSIDRTGATQYF. CDR3 bases: TGTGCCAGTAGTATAGATCGGACAGGGGCTACGCAGTATTTT.

This clone has only one observation. The V gene is TRBV4-1, the J gene TRBJ1-1; 9 bases are a match to TRBD1. V dropped 4 bases and J dropped 1; count of bases not matched to a gene: 4. CDR3 length equals 15 residues. Germline assignment: CDR1 MGHRA and CDR2 YSYEKL. CDR3 DNA: TGCGCCAGCAGCCTGGACAGGGGATGGAACACTGAAGCTTTCTTT. Protein sequence: CASSLDRGWNTEAFF.

The chain carries TRBV6-1 and TRBJ2-2; no clear D gene. This CDR3 is 15 amino acids long. V dropped 0 bases and J dropped 1 base, with 6 bases sitting between them. Germline V gene data show CDR1 as MNHNS and CDR2 as SASEGT. CDR3 DNA sequence: TGTGCCAGCAGTGAAGCGGCCGTGAACACCGGGGAGCTGTTTTTT. Its translation is CASSEAAVNTGELFF.

This sequence joins TRBV9 and TRBJ2-2; 10 bases are a match to TRBD1. Germline V lookup: CDR1 SGDLS, CDR2 YYNGEE. The CDR3 is 16 amino acids. V trimming: 2 bases; J trimming: 2 bases; junction bases outside the gene matches: 3. Here the CDR3 reads CASSVGDRGNTGELFF. Written as DNA, the CDR3 is TGTGCCAGCAGCGTGGGGGACAGGGGAAACACCGGGGAGCTGTTTTTT.

The chain links TRBV6-5 to TRBJ1-5, with D hard to call. The CDR3 loop spans 11 amino acids. Germline assignment: CDR1 MNHEY and CDR2 SVGAGI. V gave up 7 bases and J gave up 6 bases, with 7 bases separating them. In DNA, the CDR3 is TGTGCCAGCATGGAGGTTCAGCCCCAGCATTTT. Its protein is CASMEVQPQHF.

V is TRBV25-1 and J is TRBJ1-2; 10 positions match TRBD1. CDR1 MGHDK and CDR2 SYGVNS come from the germline V gene. The V gene end was trimmed by 4 bases and the J gene end by 7 bases; junction bases not matched to a gene: 6. The CDR3 totals 14 residues. This CDR3 reads CASSGGQGRFGYTF. CDR3 nucleotides: TGTGCCAGCAGTGGGGGACAGGGGAGGTTTGGCTACACCTTC.

The CDR3 bases are TGTGCCACCAGCAGAGTCGGAGAAGAGACCCAGTACTTC. Amino acid sequence: CATSRVGEETQYF. This chain links TRBV15 with TRBJ2-5; D is ambiguous. From germline, CDR1 is LNHNV and CDR2 YYDKDF (reference sequence). V lost 1 base and J lost 3, with 6 bases in between. This CDR3 is 13 amino acids long. Complete variable domain (other parts from reference TRBV15 and TRBJ2-5): DAMVIQNPRYQVTQFGKPVTLSCSQTLNHNVMYWYQQKSSQAPKLLFHYYDKDFNNEADTPDNFQSRRPNTSFCFLDIRSPGLGDTAMYLCATSRVGEETQYFGPGTRLLVL.

This clone was detected once. V gene TRBV11-2 combines with J gene TRBJ2-1; 14 bases agree with TRBD2. Germline V CDR1 and CDR2: SGHAT, FQNNGV. The CDR3 is made up of 14 amino acids. V shed 0 bases, J shed 13 bases, and the junction held 2 bases outside the gene matches. The CDR3 coding sequence is TGTGCCAGCAGCTTAGAGGGACTAGCGGGAGTCCAGTTCTTC. It is translated as CASSLEGLAGVQFF.

This chain uses TRBV30 with TRBJ2-2; D uncertain. CDR1 and CDR2 from the germline V gene are GTSNPN and SVGIG (reference sequence). V shed 2 bases and J shed 2 bases, with 6 bases lying between them. The CDR3 spans 13 residues. The chain's CDR3 is CAWSNYNTGELFF. Written as DNA, the CDR3 is TGTGCCTGGAGTAACTACAACACCGGGGAGCTGTTTTTT.

A word on this clone: A junction boundary mismatches the germline segment, possibly from a read error. The rearrangement links TRBV10-3 to TRBJ2-1; TRBD2 aligns across 11 bases. The CDR3 has 13 residues. Germline loops: CDR1 ENHRY, CDR2 SYGVKD. DNA for the CDR3: TGTGCCATCAGTGGGGGACTAGCGGCCGAGCGGTTCTTC. Protein sequence: CAISGGLAAERFF.

This rearrangement joins TRBV28 to TRBJ2-3; either TRBD1 or TRBD2 may supply D (7 bases each). The germline gives CDR1 MDHEN, CDR2 SYDVKM. The CDR3 loop spans 16 amino acids. Trimming took 4 bases from V and 1 from J, leaving 15 bases between them. The DNA of the CDR3 is TGTGCCAGCAGTTCTGGGCAGGGGGGGGGCACAGATACGCAGTATTTT. It translates to CASSSGQGGGTDTQYF.

V usage is TRBV2 and J usage is TRBJ1-1, with D uncertain. The CDR3 runs to 13 residues. V gave up 0 bases and J gave up 4 bases, with 6 bases separating them. The germline CDR1 and CDR2 sequences are SNHLY and FYNNEI. CDR3 coding DNA: TGTGCCAGCAGTGAAGCTCGAGGCACTGAAGCTTTCTTT. Amino acid sequence: CASSEARGTEAFF.

The gene calls are TRBV2 and TRBJ1-1; D remains unclear. Germline lookup yields CDR1 SNHLY and CDR2 FYNNEI. Trimming left V 6 bases short and J 1 base short, with 9 bases between. The CDR3 is 13 amino acids. This chain's CDR3 is CASRVIGNTEAFF. CDR3 DNA: TGTGCCAGCAGAGTGATAGGGAACACTGAAGCTTTCTTT.

This clone appeared a single time. V usage is TRBV6-8 and J usage is TRBJ2-3; TRBD2 matches 12 bases. The CDR3 covers 19 residues. The V gene's germline CDR1 is MNHGY and CDR2 SAAAGT. Trimming cost V 2 bases and J 0 bases; bases outside gene matches: 9. CDR3 in DNA: TGTGCCAGCAGTTACACCTCGGGACTAGCGGGCCTAAGCACAGATACGCAGTATTTT. Translation: CASSYTSGLAGLSTDTQYF.

The chain is built from TRBV11-2 and TRBJ2-7, with a possible D match to TRBD2 (6 bases). V lost 7 bases and J lost 4, with 14 bases in between. Germline V gene lookup returns CDR1 SGHAT and CDR2 FQNNGV. This CDR3 is built from 13 residues. The CDR3 spells CASTGLATYEQYF. The CDR3 region has the DNA TGTGCCAGCACCGGGCTAGCGACGTACGAGCAGTACTTC.

This chain joins TRBV5-6 and TRBJ1-6, with 7 bases fitting TRBD1. The CDR3 is made up of 15 amino acids. Germline-derived CDR1 and CDR2 are SGHDT and YYEEEE. J was trimmed by 9 bases and V by 0 bases; bases with no gene match: 6. The CDR3 sequence is CASSLGQGIGSPLHF. CDR3 DNA: TGTGCCAGCAGCTTGGGACAGGGTATAGGTTCACCCCTCCACTTT.

The chain carries TRBV7-2 and TRBJ1-2; TRBD1 is a possible D gene (5 bases). From germline, CDR1 is SGHTA and CDR2 FQGNSA. With 2 bases removed from V and 4 bases from J, the gap between germline ends came to 11 bases. The CDR3 length is 14 residues. CDR3 in DNA: TGTGCCAGCAGCTTACAGGGTTTGGCCTATGGCTACACCTTC. Translating it yields CASSLQGLAYGYTF.

The chain carries TRBV5-1 and TRBJ1-1; no firm D call. Germline V gene sequence: CDR1 SGHRS, CDR2 YFSETQ. The CDR3 contains 19 residues. The V end lost 0 bases, the J end lost 0 bases, and 21 bases lay between the germline ends. The CDR3 DNA sequence: TGCGCCAGCAGCTTGGGTCTATACCTTACGATCGGCATGAACACTGAAGCTTTCTTT. Protein sequence: CASSLGLYLTIGMNTEAFF.

In this sample, this clone turned up once. This chain uses TRBV10-1 with TRBJ1-3, with D possibly being TRBD1 (5 bases). With 6 bases removed from V and 2 bases from J, the gap between germline ends came to 11 bases. The V gene's germline CDR1 is WNHNN and CDR2 SYGVQD (reference sequence). The CDR3 consists of 14 residues. The CDR3 nucleotides are TGCGCCAGCAGGAAACAGGATACTGGAAACACCATATATTTT. The encoded protein is CASRKQDTGNTIYF.

CDR3 loop: CASSQAGPGFTEAFF. The CDR3 DNA reads as TGTGCCAGCAGCCAAGCCGGGCCGGGGTTCACTGAAGCTTTCTTT. The chain recombines TRBV14 with TRBJ1-1; D remains unclear. The CDR3 sequence is 15 residues long. The germline CDR1 and CDR2 sequences are SGHDN and FVKESK. V was pared by 1 base and J by 4 bases, with 13 bases between.

The chain joins TRBV6-5 to TRBJ2-1; D gene unclear. The CDR3 contains 12 residues. Between the trimmed V and J ends, which lost 2 bases and 6 bases, there was a span of 5 bases. In germline, CDR1 is MNHEY, CDR2 SVGAGI. The CDR3 sequence: CASSYRLNEQFF. For the CDR3, the DNA is TGTGCCAGCAGTTACAGGCTCAATGAGCAGTTCTTC.

The genes are TRBV5-1 and TRBJ2-5; 9 bases match TRBD2. The CDR3 is 15 amino acids. V lost 4 bases, J lost 6 bases, and 10 bases stayed unmatched. The V gene's germline CDR1 is SGHRS and CDR2 YFSETQ. The CDR3 DNA sequence: TGCGCCAGCAGCACATTAGCGGGAGAGGGTCAGACCCAGTACTTC. Amino acids: CASSTLAGEGQTQYF.

This chain connects TRBV5-6 to TRBJ2-7; D possibly corresponds to TRBD1 (6 bases). CDR1 and CDR2 (germline): SGHDT, YYEEEE. CDR3 length: 15 residues. V lost 0 bases and J lost 5, with 15 bases in between. The DNA for the CDR3 is TGTGCCAGCAGCTTGGGATTACAGGGTGGGGACGAGCAGTACTTC. This encodes CASSLGLQGGDEQYF.

The chain links TRBV19 to TRBJ1-5, with 9 nucleotides matching TRBD1. V lost 3 bases, J lost 7 bases, and 7 bases stayed unmatched. The germline gives CDR1 LNHDA, CDR2 SQIVND (reference sequence). This CDR3 is 15 amino acids long. The DNA for the CDR3 is TGTGCCAGTAGTATTAGTTTACAGGGGGCCCAGCCCCAGCATTTT. Translating gives CASSISLQGAQPQHF.

The chain uses TRBV7-8 and TRBJ1-3, with D possibly TRBD1 on 6 matching bases. CDR1 is SGHVS and CDR2 is FQNEAQ in the germline V gene. CDR3 length: 18 amino acids. The V end was cut by 2 bases, the J end by 0 bases, with 17 bases between. DNA of the CDR3: TGTGCCAGCAGCTTATACCCCGCCCAGGGGAGCTCTGGAAACACCATATATTTT. Translated, it gives CASSLYPAQGSSGNTIYF.